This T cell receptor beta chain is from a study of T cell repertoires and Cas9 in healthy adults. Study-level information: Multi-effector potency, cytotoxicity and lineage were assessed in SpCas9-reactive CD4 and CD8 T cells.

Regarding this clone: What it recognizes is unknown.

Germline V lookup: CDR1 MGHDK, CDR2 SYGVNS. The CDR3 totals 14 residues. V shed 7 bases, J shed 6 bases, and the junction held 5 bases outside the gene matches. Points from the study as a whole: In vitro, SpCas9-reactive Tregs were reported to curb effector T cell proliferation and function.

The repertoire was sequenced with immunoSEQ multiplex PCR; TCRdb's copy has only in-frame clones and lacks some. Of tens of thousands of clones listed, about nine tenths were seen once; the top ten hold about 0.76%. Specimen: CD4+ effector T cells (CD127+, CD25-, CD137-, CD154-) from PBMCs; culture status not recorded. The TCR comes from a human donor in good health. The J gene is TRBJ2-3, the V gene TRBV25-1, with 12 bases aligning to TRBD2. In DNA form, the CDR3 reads TGTGCCAGCAACCTAGCGGGGGGGCTCGATACGCAGTATTTT. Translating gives CASNLAGGLDTQYF.